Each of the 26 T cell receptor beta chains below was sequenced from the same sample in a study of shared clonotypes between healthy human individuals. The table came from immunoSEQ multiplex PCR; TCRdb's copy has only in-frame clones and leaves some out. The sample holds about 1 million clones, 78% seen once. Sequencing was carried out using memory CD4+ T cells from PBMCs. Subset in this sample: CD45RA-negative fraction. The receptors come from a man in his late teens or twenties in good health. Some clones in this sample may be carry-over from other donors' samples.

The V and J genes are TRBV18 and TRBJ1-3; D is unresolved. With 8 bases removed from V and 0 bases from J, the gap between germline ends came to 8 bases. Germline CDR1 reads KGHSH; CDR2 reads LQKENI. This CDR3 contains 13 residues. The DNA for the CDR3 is TGTGCCAGCGAACCGGGCTCTGGAAACACCATATATTTT. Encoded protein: CASEPGSGNTIYF. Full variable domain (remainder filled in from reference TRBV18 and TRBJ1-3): NAGVMQNPRHLVRRRGQEARLRCSPMKGHSHVYWYRQLPEEGLKFMVYLQKENIIDESGMPKERFSAEFPKEGPSILRIQQVVRGDSAAYFCASEPGSGNTIYFGEGSWLTVV.

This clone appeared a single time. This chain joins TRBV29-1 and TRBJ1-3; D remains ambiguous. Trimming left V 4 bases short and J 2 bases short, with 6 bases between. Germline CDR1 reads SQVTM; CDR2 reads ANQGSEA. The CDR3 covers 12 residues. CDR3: CSVVTTGNTIYF. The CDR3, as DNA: TGCAGCGTTGTTACGACTGGAAACACCATATATTTT.

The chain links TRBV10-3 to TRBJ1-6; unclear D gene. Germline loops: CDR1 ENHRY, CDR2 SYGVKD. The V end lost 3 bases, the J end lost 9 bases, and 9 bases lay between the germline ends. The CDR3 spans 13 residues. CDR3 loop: CAISDLSGSPLHF. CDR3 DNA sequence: TGTGCCATCAGTGATCTCTCGGGTTCACCCCTCCACTTT.

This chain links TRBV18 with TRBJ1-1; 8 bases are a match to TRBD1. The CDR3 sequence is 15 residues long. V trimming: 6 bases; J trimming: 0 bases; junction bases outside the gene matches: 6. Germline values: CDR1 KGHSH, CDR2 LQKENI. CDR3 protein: CASSRGQALNTEAFF. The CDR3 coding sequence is TGTGCCAGCTCGCGGGGACAGGCACTGAACACTGAAGCTTTCTTT. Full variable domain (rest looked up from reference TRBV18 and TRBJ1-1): NAGVMQNPRHLVRRRGQEARLRCSPMKGHSHVYWYRQLPEEGLKFMVYLQKENIIDESGMPKERFSAEFPKEGPSILRIQQVVRGDSAAYFCASSRGQALNTEAFFGQGTRLTVV.

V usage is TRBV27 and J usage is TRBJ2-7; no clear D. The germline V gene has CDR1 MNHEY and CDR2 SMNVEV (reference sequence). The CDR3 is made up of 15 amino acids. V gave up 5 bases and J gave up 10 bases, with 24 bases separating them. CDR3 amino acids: CASSPRVGQAPLQYF. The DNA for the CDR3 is TGTGCCAGCAGTCCCCGGGTCGGGCAGGCCCCGCTACAGTACTTC.

CDR3 nucleotide sequence: TGCGCCAGCAGCTTGGGGGGCGCCCAGATCTCTGAAGCTTTCTTT. It yields the protein CASSLGGAQISEAFF. The V gene is TRBV5-1, the J gene TRBJ1-1; D perhaps matches TRBD1 (5 bases). Trimming removed 0 bases at V and 6 bases at J, with 15 bases between. Looked up from germline, CDR1 is SGHRS and CDR2 is YFSETQ. CDR3 size: 15 residues.

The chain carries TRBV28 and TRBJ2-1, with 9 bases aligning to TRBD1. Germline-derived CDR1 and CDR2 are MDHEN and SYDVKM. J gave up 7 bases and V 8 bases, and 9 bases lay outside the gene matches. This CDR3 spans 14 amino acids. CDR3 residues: CASCDRGTWNEQFF. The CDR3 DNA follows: TGTGCCAGCTGCGACAGGGGGACGTGGAATGAGCAGTTCTTC.

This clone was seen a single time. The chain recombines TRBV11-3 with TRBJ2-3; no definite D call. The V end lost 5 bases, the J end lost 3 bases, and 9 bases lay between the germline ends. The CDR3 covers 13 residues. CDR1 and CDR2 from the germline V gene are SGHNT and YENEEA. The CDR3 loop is CASSQPPTDTQYF. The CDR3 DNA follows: TGTGCCAGCAGCCAACCCCCAACAGATACGCAGTATTTT.

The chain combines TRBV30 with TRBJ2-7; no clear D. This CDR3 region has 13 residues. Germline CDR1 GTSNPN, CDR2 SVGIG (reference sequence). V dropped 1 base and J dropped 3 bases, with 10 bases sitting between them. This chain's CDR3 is CAWSAPASYEQYF. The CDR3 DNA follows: TGTGCCTGGAGTGCCCCCGCTAGCTACGAGCAGTACTTC. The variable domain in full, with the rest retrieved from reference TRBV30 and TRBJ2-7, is SQTIHQWPATLVQPVGSPLSLECTVEGTSNPNLYWYRQAAGRGLQLLFYSVGIGQISSEVPQNLSASRPQDRQFILSSKKLLLSDSGFYLCAWSAPASYEQYFGPGTRLTVT.

The CDR3 loop is CASDPGPGANVLTF. CDR3 sequence (DNA): TGTGCCAGCGATCCGGGTCCTGGGGCCAACGTCCTGACTTTC. V gene TRBV9 combines with J gene TRBJ2-6; no clear D. This CDR3 spans 14 amino acids. With 7 bases removed from V and 2 bases from J, the gap between germline ends came to 10 bases. Germline V lookup: CDR1 SGDLS, CDR2 YYNGEE.

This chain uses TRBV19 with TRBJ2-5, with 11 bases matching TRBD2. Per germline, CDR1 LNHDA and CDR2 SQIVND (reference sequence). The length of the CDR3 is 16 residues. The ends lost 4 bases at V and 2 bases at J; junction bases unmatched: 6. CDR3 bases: TGTGCCAGTAGTACCCTACGACTAGCGGGACAAGAGACCCAGTACTTC. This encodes CASSTLRLAGQETQYF.

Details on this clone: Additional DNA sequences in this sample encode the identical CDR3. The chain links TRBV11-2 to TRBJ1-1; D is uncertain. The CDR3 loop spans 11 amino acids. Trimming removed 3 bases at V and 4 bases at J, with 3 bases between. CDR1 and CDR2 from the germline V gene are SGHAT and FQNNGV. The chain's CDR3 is CASSLVTEAFF. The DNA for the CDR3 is TGTGCCAGCAGCTTGGTCACTGAAGCTTTCTTT.

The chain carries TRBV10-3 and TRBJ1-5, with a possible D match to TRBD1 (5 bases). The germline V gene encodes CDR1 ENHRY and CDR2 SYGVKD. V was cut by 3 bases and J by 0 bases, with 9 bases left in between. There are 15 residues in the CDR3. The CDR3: CAISDDSYSNQPQHF. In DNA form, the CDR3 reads TGTGCCATCAGTGACGACAGTTATAGCAATCAGCCCCAGCATTTT.

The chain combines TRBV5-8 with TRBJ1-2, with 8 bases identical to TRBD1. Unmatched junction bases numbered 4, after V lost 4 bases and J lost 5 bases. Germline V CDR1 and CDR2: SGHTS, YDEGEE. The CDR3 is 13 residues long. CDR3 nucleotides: TGTGCCAGCAGCCCGGACAGGGAGTATGGCTACACCTTC. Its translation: CASSPDREYGYTF.

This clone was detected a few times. This CDR3 reads CASSPQGATGELFF. The CDR3 coding sequence is TGCGCCAGCAGCCCCCAGGGGGCGACCGGGGAGCTGTTTTTT. This chain links TRBV5-1 with TRBJ2-2; TRBD1 matches 8 bases. Trimming removed 4 bases from V and 5 bases from J; junction bases left unmatched: 4. In germline, CDR1 is SGHRS, CDR2 YFSETQ. This CDR3 is 14 amino acids long.

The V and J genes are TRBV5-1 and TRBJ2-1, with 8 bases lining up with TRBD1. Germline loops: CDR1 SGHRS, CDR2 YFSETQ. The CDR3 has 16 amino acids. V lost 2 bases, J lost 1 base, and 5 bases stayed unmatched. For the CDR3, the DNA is TGCGCCAGCAGCTTTGGACAGGGAGGTTCCTACAATGAGCAGTTCTTC. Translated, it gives CASSFGQGGSYNEQFF.

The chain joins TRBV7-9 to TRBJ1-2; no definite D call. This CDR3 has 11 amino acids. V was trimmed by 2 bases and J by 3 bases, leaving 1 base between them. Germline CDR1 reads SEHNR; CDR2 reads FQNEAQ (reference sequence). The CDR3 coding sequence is TGTGCCAGCAGCTTATACTATGGCTACACCTTC. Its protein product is CASSLYYGYTF. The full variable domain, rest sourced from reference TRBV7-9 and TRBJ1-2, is DTGVSQNPRHKITKRGQNVTFRCDPISEHNRLYWYRQTLGQGPEFLTYFQNEAQLEKSRLLSDRFSAERPKGSFSTLEIQRTEQGDSAMYLCASSLYYGYTFGSGTRLTVV.

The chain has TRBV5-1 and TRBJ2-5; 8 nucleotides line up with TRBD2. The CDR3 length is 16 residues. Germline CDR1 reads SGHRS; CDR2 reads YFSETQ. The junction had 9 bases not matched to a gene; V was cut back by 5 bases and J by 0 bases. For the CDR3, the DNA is TGCGCCAGCAGTTATTTGGGTAGCGGGAACCAAGAGACCCAGTACTTC. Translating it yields CASSYLGSGNQETQYF.

This chain's CDR3 is CASSATGIPGANVLTF. As DNA, the CDR3 is TGTGCCAGCAGCGCGACAGGGATCCCTGGGGCCAACGTCCTGACTTTC. This sequence joins TRBV9 and TRBJ2-6, with 7 bases matching TRBD1. Per the germline V gene, CDR1 is SGDLS and CDR2 is YYNGEE. This CDR3 comprises 16 residues. J gave up 2 bases and V 3 bases, and 5 bases lay outside the gene matches.

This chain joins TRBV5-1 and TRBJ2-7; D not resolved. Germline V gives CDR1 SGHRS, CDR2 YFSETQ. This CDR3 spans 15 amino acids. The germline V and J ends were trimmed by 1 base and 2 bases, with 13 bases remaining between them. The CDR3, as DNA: TGCGCCAGCAGCTTGCTCGGACCCCCCCCCTACGAGCAGTACTTC. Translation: CASSLLGPPPYEQYF.

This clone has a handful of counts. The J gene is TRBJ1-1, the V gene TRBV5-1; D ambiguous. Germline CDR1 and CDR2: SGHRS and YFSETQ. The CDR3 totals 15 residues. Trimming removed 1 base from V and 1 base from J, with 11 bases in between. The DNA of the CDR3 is TGCGCCAGCAGCTTGAGCTCAGCCCAGAACACTGAAGCTTTCTTT. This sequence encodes CASSLSSAQNTEAFF.

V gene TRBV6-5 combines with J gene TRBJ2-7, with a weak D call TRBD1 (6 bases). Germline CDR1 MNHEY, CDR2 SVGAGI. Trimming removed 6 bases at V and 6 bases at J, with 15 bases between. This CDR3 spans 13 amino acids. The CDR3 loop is CASRRTEGPEQYF. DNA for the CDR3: TGTGCCAGCAGACGGACAGAAGGTCCCGAGCAGTACTTC.

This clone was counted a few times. CDR3 nucleotides: TGCGCCAGCAGCTTGGAGACAGCTAATGAAAAACTGTTTTTT. The encoded protein is CASSLETANEKLFF. The chain has TRBV5-1 and TRBJ1-4; the D gene is possibly TRBD1 (5 bases). V lost 0 bases and J 3 bases, leaving 6 bases between the germline ends. In germline, CDR1 is SGHRS, CDR2 YFSETQ. This CDR3 is built from 14 residues.

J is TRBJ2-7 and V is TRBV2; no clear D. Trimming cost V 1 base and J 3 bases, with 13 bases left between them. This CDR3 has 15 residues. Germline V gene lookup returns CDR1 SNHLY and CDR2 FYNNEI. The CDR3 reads CASSEEAYAFYEQYF. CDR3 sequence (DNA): TGTGCCAGCAGTGAAGAAGCGTATGCGTTCTACGAGCAGTACTTC.

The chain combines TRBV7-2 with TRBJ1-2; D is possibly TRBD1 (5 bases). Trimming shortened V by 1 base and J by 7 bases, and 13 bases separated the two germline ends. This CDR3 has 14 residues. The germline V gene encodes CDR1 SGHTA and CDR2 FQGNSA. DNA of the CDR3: TGTGCCAGCAGCTTAGATGGGGGGACTTCTGGCTACACCTTC. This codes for CASSLDGGTSGYTF.

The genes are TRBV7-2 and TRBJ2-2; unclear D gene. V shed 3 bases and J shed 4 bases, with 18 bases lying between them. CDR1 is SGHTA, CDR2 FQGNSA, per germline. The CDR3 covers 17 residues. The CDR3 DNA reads TGTGCCAGCAGCTTTCAACCCCCGGGCCTTGCCACCGGGGAGCTGTTTTTT. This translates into CASSFQPPGLATGELFF. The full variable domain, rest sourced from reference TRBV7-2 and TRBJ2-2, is GAGVSQSPSNKVTEKGKDVELRCDPISGHTALYWYRQSLGQGLEFLIYFQGNSAPDKSGLPSDRFSAERTGGSVSTLTIQRTQQEDSAVYLCASSFQPPGLATGELFFGEGSRLTVL.